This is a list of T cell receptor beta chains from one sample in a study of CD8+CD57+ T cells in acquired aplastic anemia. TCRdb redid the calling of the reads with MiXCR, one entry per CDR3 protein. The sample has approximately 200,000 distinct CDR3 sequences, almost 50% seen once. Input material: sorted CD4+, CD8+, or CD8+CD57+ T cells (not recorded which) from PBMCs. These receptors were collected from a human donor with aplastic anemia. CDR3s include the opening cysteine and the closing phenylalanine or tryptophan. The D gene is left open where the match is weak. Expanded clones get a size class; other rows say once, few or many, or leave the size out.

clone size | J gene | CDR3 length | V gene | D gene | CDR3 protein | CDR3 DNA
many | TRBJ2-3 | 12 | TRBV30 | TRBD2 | CAWGGGSDTQYF | TGTGCCTGGGGGGGGGGATCCGATACGCAGTATTTT
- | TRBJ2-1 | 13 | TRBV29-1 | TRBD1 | CSVSGTALDEQFF | TGCAGCGTTTCCGGGACAGCCCTGGATGAGCAGTTCTTC
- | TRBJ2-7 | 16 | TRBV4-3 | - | CASSQDRGQVSYEQYF | TGCGCCAGCAGCCAAGATCGGGGACAAGTCTCCTACGAGCAGTACTTC
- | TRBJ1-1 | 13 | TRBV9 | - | CASSGQRDGKAFF | TGTGCCAGCAGTGGACAAAGGGACGGTAAAGCTTTCTTT
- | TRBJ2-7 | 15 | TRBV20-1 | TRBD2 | CSARDFLRGFDEQYF | TGCAGTGCTAGAGATTTCCTGCGGGGGTTCGACGAGCAGTACTTC
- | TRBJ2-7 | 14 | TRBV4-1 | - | CASSQPRDTGEQYF | TGCGCCAGCAGCCAGCCCCGGGACACTGGCGAGCAGTACTTC
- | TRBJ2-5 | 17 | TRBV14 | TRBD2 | CASSQGRTSGGPGTQYF | TGTGCCAGCAGCCAAGGCCGGACTAGCGGGGGGCCAGGGACCCAGTACTTC
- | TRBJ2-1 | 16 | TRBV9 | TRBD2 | CASSATAGGLYNEQFF | TGTGCCAGCAGCGCAACAGCGGGGGGGCTTTACAATGAGCAGTTCTTC
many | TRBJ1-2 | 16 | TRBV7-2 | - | CASSAGDTRANYGYTF | TGTGCCAGCAGCGCAGGGGACACCCGGGCGAACTATGGCTACACCTTC
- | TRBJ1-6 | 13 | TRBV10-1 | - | CASSAVRDADLHF | TGCGCCAGCAGTGCGGTTCGGGACGCAGACCTCCACTTT
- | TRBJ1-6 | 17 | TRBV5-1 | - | CASSLVAGSSYNSPLHF | TGCGCCAGCAGCTTGGTTGCGGGGAGCTCCTACAATTCACCCCTCCACTTT
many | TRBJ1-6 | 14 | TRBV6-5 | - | CASRGIAYNSPLHF | TGTGCCAGTCGGGGAATTGCCTATAATTCACCCCTCCACTTT
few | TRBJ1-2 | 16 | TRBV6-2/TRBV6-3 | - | CASSYSIGGANYGYTF | TGTGCCAGCAGTTACTCGATTGGGGGAGCTAACTATGGCTACACCTTC
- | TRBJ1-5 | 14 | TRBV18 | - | CASSPRDGNQPQHF | TGTGCCAGCTCACCTCGGGACGGCAATCAGCCCCAGCATTTT
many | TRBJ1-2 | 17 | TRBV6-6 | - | CASRSSWGGAENYGYTF | TGTGCCAGCAGGTCCTCCTGGGGGGGCGCTGAGAACTATGGCTACACCTTC
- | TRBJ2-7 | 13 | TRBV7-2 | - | CASSLATGYEQYF | TGTGCCAGCAGCTTAGCGACGGGATACGAGCAGTACTTC
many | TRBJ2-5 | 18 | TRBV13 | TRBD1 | CASSFGTGDSRRQETQYF | TGTGCCAGCAGCTTTGGGACAGGGGACTCCCGACGTCAAGAGACCCAGTACTTC
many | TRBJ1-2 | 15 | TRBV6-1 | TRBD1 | CASSATGGNIYGYTF | TGTGCCAGCAGCGCCACAGGGGGAAATATCTATGGCTACACCTTC